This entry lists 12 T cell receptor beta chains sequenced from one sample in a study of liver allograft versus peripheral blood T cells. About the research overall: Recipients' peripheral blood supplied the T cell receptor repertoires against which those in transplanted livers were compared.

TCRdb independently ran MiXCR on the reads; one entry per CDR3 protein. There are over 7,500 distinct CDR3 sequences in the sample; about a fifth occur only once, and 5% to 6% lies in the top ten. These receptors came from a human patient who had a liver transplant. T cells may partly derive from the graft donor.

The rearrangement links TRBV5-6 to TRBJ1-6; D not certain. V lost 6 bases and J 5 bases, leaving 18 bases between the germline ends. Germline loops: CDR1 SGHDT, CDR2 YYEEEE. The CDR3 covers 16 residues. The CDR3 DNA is TGTGCCAGCAAAGTTAACCGGGTGGGGAATAATTCACCCCTCCACTTT. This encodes CASKVNRVGNNSPLHF.

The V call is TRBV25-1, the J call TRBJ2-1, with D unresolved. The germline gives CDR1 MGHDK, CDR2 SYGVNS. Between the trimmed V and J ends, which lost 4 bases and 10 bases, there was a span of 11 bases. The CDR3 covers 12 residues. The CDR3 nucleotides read TGTGCCAGCAGTGGGAAACCGACGGAGCAGTTCTTC. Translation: CASSGKPTEQFF. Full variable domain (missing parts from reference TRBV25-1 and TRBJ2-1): EADIYQTPRYLVIGTGKKITLECSQTMGHDKMYWYQQDPGMELHLIHYSYGVNSTEKGDLSSESTVSRIRTEHFPLTLESARPSHTSQYLCASSGKPTEQFFGPGTRLTVL.

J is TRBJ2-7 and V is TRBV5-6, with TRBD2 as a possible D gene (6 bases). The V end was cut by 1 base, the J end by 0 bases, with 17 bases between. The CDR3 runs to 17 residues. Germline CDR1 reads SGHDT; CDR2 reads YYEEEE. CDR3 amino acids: CASSLTSRRLSSYEQYF. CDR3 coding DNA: TGTGCCAGCAGCTTGACTAGCAGGAGGTTAAGCTCCTACGAGCAGTACTTC. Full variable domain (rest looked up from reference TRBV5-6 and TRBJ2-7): DAGVTQSPTHLIKTRGQQVTLRCSPKSGHDTVSWYQQALGQGPQFIFQYYEEEERQRGNFPDRFSGHQFPNYSSELNVNALLLGDSALYLCASSLTSRRLSSYEQYFGPGTRLTVT.

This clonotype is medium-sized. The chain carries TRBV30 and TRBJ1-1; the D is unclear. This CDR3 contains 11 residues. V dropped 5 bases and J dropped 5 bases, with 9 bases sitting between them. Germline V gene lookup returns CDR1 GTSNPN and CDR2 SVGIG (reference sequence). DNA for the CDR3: TGTGCCTGGGGGGAAAGGACTGAAGCTTTCTTT. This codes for CAWGERTEAFF.

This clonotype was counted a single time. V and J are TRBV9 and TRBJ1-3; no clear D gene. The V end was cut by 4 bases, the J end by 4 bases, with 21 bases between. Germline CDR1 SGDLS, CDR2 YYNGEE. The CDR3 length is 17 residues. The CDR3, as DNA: TGTGCCAGCAGCAGGGAGGGAAATGGTATTGCGGGAAACACCATATATTTT. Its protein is CASSREGNGIAGNTIYF.

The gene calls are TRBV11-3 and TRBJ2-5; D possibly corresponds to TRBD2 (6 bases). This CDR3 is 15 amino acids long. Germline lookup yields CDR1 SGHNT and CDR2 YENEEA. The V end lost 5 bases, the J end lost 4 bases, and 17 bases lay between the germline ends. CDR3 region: CASSPGLGGRETQYF. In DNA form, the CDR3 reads TGTGCCAGCAGCCCTGGCCTCGGGGGAAGAGAGACCCAGTACTTC.

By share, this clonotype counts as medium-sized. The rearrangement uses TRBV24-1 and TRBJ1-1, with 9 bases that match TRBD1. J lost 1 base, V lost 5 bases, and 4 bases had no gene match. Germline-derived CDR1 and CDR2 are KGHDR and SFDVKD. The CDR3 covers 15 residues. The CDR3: CATSASGQGNTEAFF. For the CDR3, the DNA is TGTGCCACCAGTGCCTCGGGACAGGGGAACACTGAAGCTTTCTTT.

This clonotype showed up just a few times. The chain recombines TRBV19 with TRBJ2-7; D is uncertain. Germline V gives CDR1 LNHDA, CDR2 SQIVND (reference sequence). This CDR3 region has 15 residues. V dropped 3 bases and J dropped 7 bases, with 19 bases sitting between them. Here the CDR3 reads CASSMSGGSFEEQYF. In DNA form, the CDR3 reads TGTGCCAGTAGTATGTCCGGCGGATCATTCGAGGAGCAGTACTTC. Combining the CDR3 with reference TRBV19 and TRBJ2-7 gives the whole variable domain DGGITQSPKYLFRKEGQNVTLSCEQNLNHDAMYWYRQDPGQGLRLIYYSQIVNDFQKGDIAEGYSVSREKKESFPLTVTSAQKNPTAFYLCASSMSGGSFEEQYFGPGTRLTVT.

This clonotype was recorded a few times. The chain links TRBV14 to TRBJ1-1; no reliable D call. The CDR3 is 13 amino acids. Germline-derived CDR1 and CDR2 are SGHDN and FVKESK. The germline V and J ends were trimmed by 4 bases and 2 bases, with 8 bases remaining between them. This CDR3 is CASSPGLNTEAFF. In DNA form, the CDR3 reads TGTGCCAGCAGCCCCGGCCTTAACACTGAAGCTTTCTTT.

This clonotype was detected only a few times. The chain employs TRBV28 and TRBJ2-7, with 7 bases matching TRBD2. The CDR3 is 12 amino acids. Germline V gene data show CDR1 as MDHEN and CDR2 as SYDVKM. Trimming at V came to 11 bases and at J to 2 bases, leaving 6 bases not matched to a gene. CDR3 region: CASSGLAYEQYF. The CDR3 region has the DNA TGTGCCTCTTCCGGACTAGCCTACGAGCAGTACTTC.

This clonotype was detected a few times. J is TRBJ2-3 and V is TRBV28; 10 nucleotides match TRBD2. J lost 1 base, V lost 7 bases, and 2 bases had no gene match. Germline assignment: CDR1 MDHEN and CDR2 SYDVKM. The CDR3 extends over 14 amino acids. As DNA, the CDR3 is TGTGCCAGCAAGCTAGCGGGGGGCACAGATACGCAGTATTTT. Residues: CASKLAGGTDTQYF.

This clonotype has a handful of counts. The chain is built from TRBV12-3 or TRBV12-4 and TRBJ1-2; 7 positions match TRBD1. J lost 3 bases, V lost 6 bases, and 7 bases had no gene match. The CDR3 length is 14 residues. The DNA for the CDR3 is TGTGCCAGCAGCCCCAGGGGGATGCACTATGGCTACACCTTC. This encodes CASSPRGMHYGYTF.